This T cell receptor (beta chain) was obtained from a study of blood T cell repertoires in COVID-19. Whole-study context: COVID-19 samples from acute and convalescent phases originated in the United States, Italy and Spain. T cells, B-cell-depleted T cells, or PBMCs supplied cDNA or gDNA.

Trimming removed 4 bases from V and 0 bases from J, with 9 bases in between. The length of the CDR3 is 15 residues. Per the germline V gene, CDR1 is KGHSH and CDR2 is LQKENI. As handled by the study authors: Reference gene primer amplification in the assay estimated nucleated cell counts. Using immunoSEQ multiplex PCR, the repertoire was profiled, and TCRdb retains in-frame clones only, with some absent. From that table come the V and J calls and clone size; the DNA was used to work out D and trimming. The data contain around 55,000 clones, more than 80% of them singletons. The chain carries TRBV18 and TRBJ1-4; no clear D. Sequenced input: peripheral blood. The receptor comes from a human donor with active COVID-19. The donor label of this sample is uncertain. CDR3 DNA sequence: TGTGCCAGCTCACTAAGAGATGCAACTAATGAAAAACTGTTTTTT. Translating it yields CASSLRDATNEKLFF.